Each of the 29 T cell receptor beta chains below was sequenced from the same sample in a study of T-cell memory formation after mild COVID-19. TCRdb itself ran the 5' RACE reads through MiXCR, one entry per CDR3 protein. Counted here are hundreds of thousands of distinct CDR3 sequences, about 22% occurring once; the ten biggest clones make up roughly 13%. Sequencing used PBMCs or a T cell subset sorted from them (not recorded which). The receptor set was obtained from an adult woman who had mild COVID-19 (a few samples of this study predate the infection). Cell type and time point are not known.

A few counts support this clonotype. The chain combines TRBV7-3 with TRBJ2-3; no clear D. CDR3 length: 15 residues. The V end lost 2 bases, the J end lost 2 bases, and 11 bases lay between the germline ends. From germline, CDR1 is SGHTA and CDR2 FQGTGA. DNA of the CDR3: TGTGCCAGCAGCTTAGGCGGCGTACTCACAGATACGCAGTATTTT. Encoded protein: CASSLGGVLTDTQYF. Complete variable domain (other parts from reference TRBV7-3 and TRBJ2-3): GAGVSQTPSNKVTEKGKYVELRCDPISGHTALYWYRQSLGQGPEFLIYFQGTGAADDSGLPNDRFFAVRPEGSVSTLKIQRTERGDSAVYLCASSLGGVLTDTQYFGPGTRLTVL.

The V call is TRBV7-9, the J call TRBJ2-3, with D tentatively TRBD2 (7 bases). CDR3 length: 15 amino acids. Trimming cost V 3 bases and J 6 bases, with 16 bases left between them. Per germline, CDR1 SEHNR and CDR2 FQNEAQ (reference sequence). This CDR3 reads CASSFRGARQDTQYF. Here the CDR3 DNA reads TGTGCCAGCAGCTTCCGGGGGGCCCGTCAGGATACGCAGTATTTT.

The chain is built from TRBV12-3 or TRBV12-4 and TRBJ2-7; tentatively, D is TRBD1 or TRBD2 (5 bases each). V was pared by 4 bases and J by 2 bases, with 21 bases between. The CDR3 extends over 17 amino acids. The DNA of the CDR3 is TGTGCCAGCAGTTCTACGGTTGGGGGAGTTTCTCCCTACGAGCAGTACTTC. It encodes CASSSTVGGVSPYEQYF.

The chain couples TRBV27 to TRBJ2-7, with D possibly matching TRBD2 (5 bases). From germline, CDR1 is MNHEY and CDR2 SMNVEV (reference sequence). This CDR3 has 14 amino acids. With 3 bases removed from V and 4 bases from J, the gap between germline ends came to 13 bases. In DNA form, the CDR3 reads TGTGCCAGCAGTTTTCGGGGTACAAGATACGAGCAGTACTTC. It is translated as CASSFRGTRYEQYF.

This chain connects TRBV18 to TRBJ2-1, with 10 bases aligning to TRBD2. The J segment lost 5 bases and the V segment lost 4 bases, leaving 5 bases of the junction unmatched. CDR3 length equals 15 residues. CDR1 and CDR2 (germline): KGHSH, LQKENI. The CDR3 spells CASSRSSGGDNEQFF. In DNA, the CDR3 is TGTGCCAGCTCACGGTCCAGCGGGGGGGACAATGAGCAGTTCTTC.

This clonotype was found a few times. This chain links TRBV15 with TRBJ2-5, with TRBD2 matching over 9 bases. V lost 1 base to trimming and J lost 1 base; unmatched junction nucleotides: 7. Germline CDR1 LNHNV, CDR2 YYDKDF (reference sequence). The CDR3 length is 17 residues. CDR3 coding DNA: TGTGCCACCAGCAGAGGTGGCGGGAGGGCCTTCCAAGAGACCCAGTACTTC. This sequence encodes CATSRGGGRAFQETQYF.

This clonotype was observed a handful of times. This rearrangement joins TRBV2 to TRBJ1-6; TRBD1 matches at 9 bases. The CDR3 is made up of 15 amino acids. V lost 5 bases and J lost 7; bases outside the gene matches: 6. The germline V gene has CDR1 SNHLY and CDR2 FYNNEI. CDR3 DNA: TGTGCCAGCAGTAACAGGGGGCGCCAAAATTCACCCCTCCACTTT. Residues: CASSNRGRQNSPLHF.

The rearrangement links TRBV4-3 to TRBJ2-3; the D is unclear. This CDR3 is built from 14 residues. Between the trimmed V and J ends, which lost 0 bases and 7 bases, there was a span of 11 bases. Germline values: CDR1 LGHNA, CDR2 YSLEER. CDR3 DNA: TGCGCCAGCAGCCAAGATTCTGCCGCGAATACGCAGTATTTT. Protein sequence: CASSQDSAANTQYF.

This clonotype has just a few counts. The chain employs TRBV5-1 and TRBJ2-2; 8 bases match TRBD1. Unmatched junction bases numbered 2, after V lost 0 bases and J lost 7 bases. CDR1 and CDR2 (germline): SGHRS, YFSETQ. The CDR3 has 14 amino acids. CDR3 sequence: CASSLAGGNGELFF. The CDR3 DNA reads TGCGCCAGCAGCTTGGCAGGGGGCAACGGGGAGCTGTTTTTT.

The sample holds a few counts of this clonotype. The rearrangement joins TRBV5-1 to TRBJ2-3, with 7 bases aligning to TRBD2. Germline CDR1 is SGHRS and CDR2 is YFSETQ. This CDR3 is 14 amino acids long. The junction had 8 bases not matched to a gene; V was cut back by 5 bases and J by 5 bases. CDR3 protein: CASRTAGAEDTQYF. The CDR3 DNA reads TGCGCCAGCAGGACGGCGGGAGCGGAAGATACGCAGTATTTT.

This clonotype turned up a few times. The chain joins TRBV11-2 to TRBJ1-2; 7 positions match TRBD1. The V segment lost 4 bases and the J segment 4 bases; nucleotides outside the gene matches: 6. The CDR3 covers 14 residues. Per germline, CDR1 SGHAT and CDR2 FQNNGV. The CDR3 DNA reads TGTGCCAGCAGCTCGCTGACAGGGACCTATGGCTACACCTTC. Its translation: CASSSLTGTYGYTF.

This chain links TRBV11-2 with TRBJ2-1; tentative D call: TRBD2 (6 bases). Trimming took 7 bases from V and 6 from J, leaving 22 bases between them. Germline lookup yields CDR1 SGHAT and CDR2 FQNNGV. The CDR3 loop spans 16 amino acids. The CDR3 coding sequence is TGTGCCAGCACCACTCCTGAATGGATGGGGGGCAATGAGCAGTTCTTC. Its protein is CASTTPEWMGGNEQFF.

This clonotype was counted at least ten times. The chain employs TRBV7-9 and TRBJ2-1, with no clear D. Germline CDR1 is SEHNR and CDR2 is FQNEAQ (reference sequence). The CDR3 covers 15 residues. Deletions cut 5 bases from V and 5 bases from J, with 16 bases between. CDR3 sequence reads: CASSPVMGGDNEQFF. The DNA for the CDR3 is TGTGCCAGCAGCCCGGTGATGGGCGGCGACAATGAGCAGTTCTTC.

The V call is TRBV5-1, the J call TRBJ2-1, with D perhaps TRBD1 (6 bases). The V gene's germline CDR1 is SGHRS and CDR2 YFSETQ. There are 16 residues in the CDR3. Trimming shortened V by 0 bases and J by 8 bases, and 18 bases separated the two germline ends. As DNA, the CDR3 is TGCGCCAGCAGCTTGGCCGGGACAAGATTGGGGGATGAGCAGTTCTTC. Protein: CASSLAGTRLGDEQFF.

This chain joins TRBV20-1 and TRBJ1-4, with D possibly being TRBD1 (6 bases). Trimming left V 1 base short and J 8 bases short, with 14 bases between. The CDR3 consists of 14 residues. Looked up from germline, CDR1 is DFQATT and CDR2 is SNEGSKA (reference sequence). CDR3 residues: CSARVGPQGEKLFF. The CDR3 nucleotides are TGCAGTGCTAGAGTAGGCCCGCAGGGGGAAAAACTGTTTTTT.

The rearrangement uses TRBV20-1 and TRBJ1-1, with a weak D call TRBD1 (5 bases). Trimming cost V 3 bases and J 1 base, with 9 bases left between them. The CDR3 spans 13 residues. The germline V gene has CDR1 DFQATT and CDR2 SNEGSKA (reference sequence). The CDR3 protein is CSARGPGNTEAFF. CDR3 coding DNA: TGCAGTGCTAGGGGGCCCGGGAACACTGAAGCTTTCTTT.

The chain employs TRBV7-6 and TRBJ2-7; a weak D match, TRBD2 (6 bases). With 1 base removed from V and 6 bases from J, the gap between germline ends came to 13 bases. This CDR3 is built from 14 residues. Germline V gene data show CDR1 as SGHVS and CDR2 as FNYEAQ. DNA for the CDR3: TGTGCCAGCAGCTTAGAAACTAGCTCGGCCGAGCAGTACTTC. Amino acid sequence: CASSLETSSAEQYF. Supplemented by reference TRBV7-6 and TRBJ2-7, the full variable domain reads GAGVSQSPRYKVTKRGQDVALRCDPISGHVSLYWYRQALGQGPEFLTYFNYEAQQDKSGLPNDRFSAERPEGSISTLTIQRTEQRDSAMYRCASSLETSSAEQYFGPGTRLTVT.

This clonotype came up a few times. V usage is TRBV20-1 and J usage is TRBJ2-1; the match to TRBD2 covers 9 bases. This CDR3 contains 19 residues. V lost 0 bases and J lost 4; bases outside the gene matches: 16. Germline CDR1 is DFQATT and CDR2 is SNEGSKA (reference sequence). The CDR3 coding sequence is TGCAGTGCTAGAGAGGGGACAGCGCGGACTAGCGCACGATACAATGAGCAGTTCTTC. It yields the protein CSAREGTARTSARYNEQFF.

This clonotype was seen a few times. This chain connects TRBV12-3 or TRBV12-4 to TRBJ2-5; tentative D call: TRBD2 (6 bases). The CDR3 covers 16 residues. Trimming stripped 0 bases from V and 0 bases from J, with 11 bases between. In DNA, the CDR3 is TGTGCCAGCAGTTTAGCGGAGGGGACTTACCAAGAGACCCAGTACTTC. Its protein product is CASSLAEGTYQETQYF.

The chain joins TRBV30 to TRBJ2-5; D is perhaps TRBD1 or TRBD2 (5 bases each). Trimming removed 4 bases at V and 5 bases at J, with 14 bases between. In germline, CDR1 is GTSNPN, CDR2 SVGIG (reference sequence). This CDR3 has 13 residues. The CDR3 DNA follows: TGTGCCTGGAAACATAAAGGGACGGAGACCCAGTACTTC. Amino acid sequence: CAWKHKGTETQYF.

This chain's CDR3 is CASAGPGREGNIQYF. The CDR3 nucleotides are TGTGCCAGCGCCGGTCCAGGCAGGGAGGGAAACATTCAGTACTTC. The gene calls are TRBV28 and TRBJ2-4; 7 positions agree with TRBD2. Trimming removed 8 bases from V and 6 bases from J; junction bases left unmatched: 13. The CDR3 totals 15 residues. In germline, CDR1 is MDHEN, CDR2 SYDVKM.

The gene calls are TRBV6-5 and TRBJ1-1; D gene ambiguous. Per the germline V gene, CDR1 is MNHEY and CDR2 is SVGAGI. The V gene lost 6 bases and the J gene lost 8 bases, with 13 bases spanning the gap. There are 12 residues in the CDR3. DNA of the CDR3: TGTGCCAGCAGACCCGGGTTCGGAGAAGCTTTCTTT. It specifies CASRPGFGEAFF.

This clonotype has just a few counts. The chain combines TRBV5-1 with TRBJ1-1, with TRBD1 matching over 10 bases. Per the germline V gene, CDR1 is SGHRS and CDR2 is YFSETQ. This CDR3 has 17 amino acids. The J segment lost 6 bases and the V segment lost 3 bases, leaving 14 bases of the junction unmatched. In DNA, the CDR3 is TGCGCCAGCAGCTCATTCCGCCTCACCGGGACAGGGGCTGAAGCTTTCTTT. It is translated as CASSSFRLTGTGAEAFF.

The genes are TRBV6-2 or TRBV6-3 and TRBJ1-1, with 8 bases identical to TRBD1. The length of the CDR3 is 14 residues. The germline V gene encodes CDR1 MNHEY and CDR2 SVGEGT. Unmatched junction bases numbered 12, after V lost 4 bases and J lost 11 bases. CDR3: CASSSVGQGPGAFF. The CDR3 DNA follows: TGTGCCAGCAGTTCCGTTGGACAGGGACCGGGCGCTTTCTTT.

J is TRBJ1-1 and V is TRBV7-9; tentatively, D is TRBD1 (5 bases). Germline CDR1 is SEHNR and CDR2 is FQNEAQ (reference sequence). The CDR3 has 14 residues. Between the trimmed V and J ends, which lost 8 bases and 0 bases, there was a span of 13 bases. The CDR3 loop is CASPLEGMNTEAFF. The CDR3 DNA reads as TGTGCCAGCCCCCTTGAGGGGATGAACACTGAAGCTTTCTTT. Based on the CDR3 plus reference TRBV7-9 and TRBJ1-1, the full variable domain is DTGVSQNPRHKITKRGQNVTFRCDPISEHNRLYWYRQTLGQGPEFLTYFQNEAQLEKSRLLSDRFSAERPKGSFSTLEIQRTEQGDSAMYLCASPLEGMNTEAFFGQGTRLTVV.

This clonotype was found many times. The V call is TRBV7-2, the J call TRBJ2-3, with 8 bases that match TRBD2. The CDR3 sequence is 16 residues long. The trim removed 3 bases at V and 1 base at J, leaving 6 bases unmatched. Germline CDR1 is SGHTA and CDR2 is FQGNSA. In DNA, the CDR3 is TGTGCCAGCAGCTTGGGTGCGGGGGGTGGCACAGATACGCAGTATTTT. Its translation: CASSLGAGGGTDTQYF.

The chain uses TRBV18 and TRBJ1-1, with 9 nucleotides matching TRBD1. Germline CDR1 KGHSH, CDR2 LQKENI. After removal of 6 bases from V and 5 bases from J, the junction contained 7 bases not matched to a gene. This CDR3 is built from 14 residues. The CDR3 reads CASSAGQGRTEAFF. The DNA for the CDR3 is TGTGCCAGCTCGGCGGGACAGGGAAGGACTGAAGCTTTCTTT.

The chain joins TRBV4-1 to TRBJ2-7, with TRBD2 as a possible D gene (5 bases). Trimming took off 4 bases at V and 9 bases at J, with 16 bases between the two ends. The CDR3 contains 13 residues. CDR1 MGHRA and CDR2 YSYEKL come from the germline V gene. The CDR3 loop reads CASSPQRREGQYF. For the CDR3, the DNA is TGCGCCAGCAGCCCTCAACGACGCGAGGGGCAGTACTTC.

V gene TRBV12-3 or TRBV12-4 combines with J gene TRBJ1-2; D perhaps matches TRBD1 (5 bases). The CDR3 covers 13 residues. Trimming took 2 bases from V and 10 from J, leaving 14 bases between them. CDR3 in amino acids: CASSLSSGGDYTF. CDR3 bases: TGTGCCAGCAGTTTATCAAGCGGAGGGGACTACACCTTC.